The 13 T cell receptor beta chains presented below share a single source sample, sequenced in a study of cytomegalovirus exposure and HLA in healthy donors. With 60 Vbeta and 13 Jbeta primers, the PCR was carried out. Measured with immunoSEQ multiplex PCR; TCRdb has only the in-frame clones, and not every one. This sample has fewer than 150,000 clones, with about 76% found just once. What was sequenced was PBMCs. These receptors were obtained from a man younger than 30 in good health and CMV-seronegative.

V is TRBV7-3 and J is TRBJ2-5; TRBD2 matches 7 bases. The CDR3 sequence is 14 residues long. The V gene end was trimmed by 0 bases and the J gene end by 2 bases; junction bases not matched to a gene: 0. Looked up from germline, CDR1 is SGHTA and CDR2 is FQGTGA. CDR3 residues: CASSLTSGQETQYF. CDR3 bases: TGTGCCAGCAGCTTAACTAGCGGGCAAGAGACCCAGTACTTC.

The V call is TRBV6-5, the J call TRBJ2-5, with TRBD2 matching 11 bases. The J call may be mistaken, given a closer DNA end match to TRBJ2-7. Germline V gives CDR1 MNHEY, CDR2 SVGAGI. CDR3 size: 15 residues. The CDR3 reads CASSATSGGFYEQYF. DNA of the CDR3: TGTGCCAGCAGCGCTACTAGCGGGGGATTCTACGAGCAGTACTTC.

V usage is TRBV2 and J usage is TRBJ2-5, with 11 bases aligning to TRBD2. The germline V gene encodes CDR1 SNHLY and CDR2 FYNNEI. The ends lost 5 bases at V and 5 bases at J; junction bases unmatched: 4. The CDR3 is 14 residues long. CDR3 sequence (DNA): TGTGCCAGCAGTCAAGTAGCGGGGGGGGAGACCCAGTACTTC. Translating it yields CASSQVAGGETQYF.

The rearrangement links TRBV9 to TRBJ1-1, with TRBD1 matching 7 bases. Trimming at V came to 4 bases and at J to 0 bases, leaving 9 bases not matched to a gene. CDR1 and CDR2 (germline): SGDLS, YYNGEE. The CDR3 has 16 residues. Here the CDR3 reads CASSRRQGGMNTEAFF. The CDR3 region has the DNA TGTGCCAGCAGCCGCCGACAGGGAGGAATGAACACTGAAGCTTTCTTT.

This clone was seen just once. This CDR3 is also generated by other DNA sequences in the sample. The V gene is TRBV11-2, the J gene TRBJ2-7; tentative D call: TRBD2 (7 bases). CDR3 length equals 15 residues. Germline CDR1 reads SGHAT; CDR2 reads FQNNGV. V lost 0 bases, J lost 2 bases, and 11 bases lay in between. The CDR3 region has the DNA TGTGCCAGCAGCTTAGAAGGCGGGGGCGCCTACGAGCAGTACTTC. It encodes CASSLEGGGAYEQYF.

The genes are TRBV11-3 and TRBJ1-4, with 9 bases aligning to TRBD1. Trimming cost V 3 bases and J 8 bases; bases outside gene matches: 7. From germline, CDR1 is SGHNT and CDR2 YENEEA. This CDR3 is 15 amino acids long. This CDR3 reads CASSLEHRGREKLFF. The CDR3, as DNA: TGTGCCAGCAGCTTGGAGCACAGGGGGCGAGAAAAACTGTTTTTT.

This chain uses TRBV6-5 with TRBJ2-7; D is ambiguous. The CDR3 extends over 15 amino acids. The V and J ends lost 5 bases and 2 bases respectively, with 16 bases between them. The germline V gene encodes CDR1 MNHEY and CDR2 SVGAGI. DNA of the CDR3: TGTGCCAGCAGTCCTGACACCTATCCGACCTACGAGCAGTACTTC. Protein product: CASSPDTYPTYEQYF.

CDR3 nucleotides: TGTGCCAGCAGTTCGACAGGGCGGATTCAGTACTTC. Residues: CASSSTGRIQYF. This chain connects TRBV27 to TRBJ2-4, with TRBD1 matching over 7 bases. CDR3 length: 12 residues. The trim removed 4 bases at V and 10 bases at J, leaving 4 bases unmatched. Germline lookup yields CDR1 MNHEY and CDR2 SMNVEV (reference sequence).

The V call is TRBV27, the J call TRBJ1-1, with no clear D. Germline lookup yields CDR1 MNHEY and CDR2 SMNVEV (reference sequence). V lost 5 bases, J lost 3 bases, and 13 bases lay in between. CDR3 size: 14 residues. The CDR3: CASSTLRADTEAFF. CDR3 bases: TGTGCCAGCAGTACCCTGAGGGCCGACACTGAAGCTTTCTTT.

V is TRBV7-8 and J is TRBJ2-7, with TRBD2 as a possible D gene (6 bases). Trimming took 3 bases from V and 2 from J, leaving 14 bases between them. Per the germline V gene, CDR1 is SGHVS and CDR2 is FQNEAQ. The length of the CDR3 is 15 residues. This CDR3 is CASSFGLLRAYEQYF. The CDR3 nucleotides read TGTGCCAGCAGCTTTGGACTATTAAGGGCCTACGAGCAGTACTTC.

In its sample, this clone was seen once. CDR3 nucleotides: TGTGCCAGTAGTGAGGGCAACTTAGGGTACGAGCAGTACTTC. Translating gives CASSEGNLGYEQYF. The chain combines TRBV19 with TRBJ2-7, with a tentative D call TRBD2 (5 bases). Germline V gene lookup returns CDR1 LNHDA and CDR2 SQIVND (reference sequence). The CDR3 is 14 amino acids. The V end lost 5 bases, the J end lost 4 bases, and 15 bases lay between the germline ends.

In this sample, this clone turned up once. V is TRBV5-1 and J is TRBJ2-5, with 9 bases that match TRBD2. This CDR3 region has 16 residues. Germline CDR1 reads SGHRS; CDR2 reads YFSETQ. V lost 0 bases and J lost 5; bases outside the gene matches: 8. The CDR3 sequence is CASSLAASGMGETQYF. CDR3 nucleotide sequence: TGCGCCAGCAGCTTGGCGGCTAGCGGGATGGGGGAGACCCAGTACTTC.

This clone was recorded a few times. V is TRBV5-4 and J is TRBJ2-1; 11 bases agree with TRBD2. The length of the CDR3 is 15 residues. Losses at the gene ends were 4 bases for V and 5 bases for J; bases not matched to a gene: 5. Germline loops: CDR1 SGHNT, CDR2 YYREEE (reference sequence). CDR3 loop: CASSAGLADHNEQFF. CDR3 nucleotide sequence: TGTGCCAGCAGCGCGGGACTAGCGGACCACAATGAGCAGTTCTTC.